This entry lists 7 T cell receptor beta chains sequenced from one sample in a study of blood T cell repertoires in COVID-19. Generated by immunoSEQ multiplex PCR, the TCRdb table keeps only in-frame clones and is missing some. The sample shows hundreds of thousands of clones, about 88% of them seen only once. Sequencing used peripheral blood. These receptor sequences come from a woman aged 30 to 39 with COVID-19, enrolled during active disease.

This chain's CDR3 is CASSPGQTRIQYF. The CDR3 DNA reads TGTGCCAGCAGCCCGGGACAGACACGAATTCAGTACTTC. The chain carries TRBV2 and TRBJ2-4, with 7 bases identical to TRBD1. The trim removed 6 bases at V and 10 bases at J, leaving 9 bases unmatched. CDR3 length: 13 amino acids. CDR1 and CDR2 (germline): SNHLY, FYNNEI.

This clone appeared a few times. The chain links TRBV21-1 to TRBJ1-6; the listed D gene, TRBD1, was not tested against the DNA. TRBV21-1 is an annotated pseudogene. The CDR3 consists of 16 residues. The CDR3 DNA follows: TGTGCCAGCATCAGACTACCGGGACAACCCAATTCACCCCTCCACTTT. Amino acid sequence: CASIRLPGQPNSPLHF.

A single count supports this clone. V is TRBV6-5 and J is TRBJ2-3; no definite D call. V was cut by 0 bases and J by 4 bases, with 14 bases left in between. Germline CDR1 reads MNHEY; CDR2 reads SVGAGI. CDR3 length: 16 amino acids. This CDR3 is CASSYSAGSIADTQYF. The DNA of the CDR3 is TGTGCCAGCAGTTACTCAGCTGGTTCTATAGCAGATACGCAGTATTTT.

The rearrangement links TRBV30 to TRBJ2-7; 12 bases agree with TRBD1. Germline loops: CDR1 GTSNPN, CDR2 SVGIG (reference sequence). The CDR3 spans 14 residues. J was trimmed by 4 bases and V by 3 bases; bases with no gene match: 4. CDR3 bases: TGTGCCTGGAGGGGACAGGGGGCGCGGTACGAGCAGTACTTC. Encoded protein: CAWRGQGARYEQYF. Based on the CDR3 plus reference TRBV30 and TRBJ2-7, the full variable domain is SQTIHQWPATLVQPVGSPLSLECTVEGTSNPNLYWYRQAAGRGLQLLFYSVGIGQISSEVPQNLSASRPQDRQFILSSKKLLLSDSGFYLCAWRGQGARYEQYFGPGTRLTVT.

The rearrangement uses TRBV5-1 and TRBJ2-3; perhaps TRBD1 as D (5 bases). Germline CDR1 is SGHRS and CDR2 is YFSETQ. Trimming shortened V by 0 bases and J by 4 bases, and 6 bases separated the two germline ends. CDR3 length equals 13 residues. The CDR3 reads CASSLEGADTQYF. The CDR3 DNA reads as TGCGCCAGCAGCTTGGAAGGGGCAGATACGCAGTATTTT.

The CDR3 DNA follows: TGTGCCTGGAGTGTAGAGCGGGCCCGGTCCTCCTACGAGCAGTACTTC. Translating gives CAWSVERARSSYEQYF. The chain combines TRBV30 with TRBJ2-7, with D perhaps TRBD2 (6 bases). The V and J ends lost 0 bases and 0 bases respectively, with 15 bases between them. The CDR3 runs to 16 residues. Germline assignment: CDR1 GTSNPN and CDR2 SVGIG (reference sequence).

The chain recombines TRBV7-2 with TRBJ2-3; D gene uncertain. The germline V and J ends were trimmed by 5 bases and 3 bases, with 3 bases remaining between them. CDR3 length: 11 residues. Germline values: CDR1 SGHTA, CDR2 FQGNSA. As DNA, the CDR3 is TGTGCCAGCAGCGTAACAGATACGCAGTATTTT. It yields the protein CASSVTDTQYF.